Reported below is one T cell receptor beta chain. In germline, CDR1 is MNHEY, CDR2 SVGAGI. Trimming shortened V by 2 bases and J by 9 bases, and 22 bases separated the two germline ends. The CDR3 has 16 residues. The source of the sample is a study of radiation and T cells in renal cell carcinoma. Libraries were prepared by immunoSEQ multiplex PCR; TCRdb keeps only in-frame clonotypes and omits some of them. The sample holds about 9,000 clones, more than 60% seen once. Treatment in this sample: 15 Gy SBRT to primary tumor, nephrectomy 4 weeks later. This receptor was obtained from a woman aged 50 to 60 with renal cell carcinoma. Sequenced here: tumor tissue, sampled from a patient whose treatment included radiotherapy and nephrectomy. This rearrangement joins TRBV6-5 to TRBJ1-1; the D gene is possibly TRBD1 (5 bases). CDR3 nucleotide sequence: TGTGCCAGCAGTTACATTTGGGGGGAAGAAGGAGAGAAAGCTTTCTTT. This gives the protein CASSYIWGEEGEKAFF.